A single T cell receptor (beta chain) is shown here with its context. Recruitment covered about 25 US areas and drew participants whose ages spanned about 18 to 95 years. Participants reported their clinical history, and cohort assignment relied on those reports. The source of the sample is a study of blood T cell repertoires in COVID-19. In the authors' methods: Using reference gene primer amplification, nucleated cell counts were estimated. TCRdb's table, derived via immunoSEQ multiplex PCR, lists solely in-frame clones and lacks some. The V and J calls and clone size are taken from that table; D and trimming were inferred from the DNA. The sample has approximately 250,000 clones, about 91% seen once. This CDR3 spans 14 amino acids. Trimming took off 1 base at V and 3 bases at J, with 9 bases between the two ends. The germline V gene encodes CDR1 MNHEY and CDR2 SMNVEV (reference sequence).

The clonotype originates from a man aged 35-49 years who had been exposed to COVID-19. The chain uses TRBV27 and TRBJ1-1, with a possible D match to TRBD1 (6 bases). The sample was PBMCs or T cells enriched from blood (not recorded which). The CDR3 sequence: CASSLWKGDTEAFF. DNA for the CDR3: TGTGCCAGCAGTTTATGGAAGGGGGACACTGAAGCTTTCTTT.